This TCR beta chain was recorded in a study of cytomegalovirus exposure and HLA in healthy donors. This CDR3 comprises 14 residues. Germline V gives CDR1 LNHDA, CDR2 SQIVND (reference sequence). Trimming cost V 6 bases and J 4 bases, with 16 bases left between them. The PCR was carried out with 60 Vbeta primers and 13 Jbeta primers. Sequenced by immunoSEQ multiplex PCR; TCRdb stores in-frame clones only, minus some. The table has around 150,000 clones, roughly 80% seen once. Sequenced input: PBMCs. This clonotype originated in a woman aged 35 to 49 in good health and CMV-seronegative. The chain has TRBV19 and TRBJ2-7, with D maybe TRBD1 (6 bases). CDR3: CASSEGPRGYEQYF. CDR3 in DNA: TGTGCCAGTAGCGAGGGTCCAAGGGGGTACGAGCAGTACTTC.